This T cell receptor (beta chain) originates from a study of T-cell memory formation after mild COVID-19. Study details: Most TCR clusters belonged to a single donor. Whole-study results and caveats: Memory sampled before infection contained some responding clones, suggesting cross-reactive memory joined. Contracting clones, day 15 to 85, had balanced CD4/CD8, and later expanders favored CD4+.

In regard to this clonotype: Its antigen remains unknown.

The CDR3 covers 15 residues. The V end was cut by 4 bases, the J end by 9 bases, with 19 bases between. Germline CDR1 reads KGHSH; CDR2 reads LQKENI. The authors produced TCR alpha and TCR beta cDNA libraries with sample barcodes and UMIs by 5'RACE using constant-segment primers. TCRdb itself ran the 5' RACE reads through MiXCR, one entry per CDR3 protein. The sample yields some 310,000 distinct CDR3 sequences, roughly 19% seen once. The sequence was collected from a man aged 18 to 29 who had mild COVID-19 (a few samples of this study predate the infection). Cell type and time point are not known. J is TRBJ1-5 and V is TRBV18, with a weak D call TRBD1 (6 bases). Sequencing was performed on PBMCs or a T cell subset sorted from them (not recorded which). The CDR3 protein is CASSQTLNRDGPQHF. The CDR3, as DNA: TGTGCCAGCTCACAGACCTTAAACAGGGATGGGCCCCAGCATTTT. Full variable domain (missing parts from reference TRBV18 and TRBJ1-5): NAGVMQNPRHLVRRRGQEARLRCSPMKGHSHVYWYRQLPEEGLKFMVYLQKENIIDESGMPKERFSAEFPKEGPSILRIQQVVRGDSAAYFCASSQTLNRDGPQHFGDGTRLSIL.